The clone carrying this T cell receptor (beta chain) was seen a handful of times. The antigen is undetermined. CDR3 length: 15 amino acids. CDR1 is GTSNPN, CDR2 SVGIG, per germline (reference sequence). The germline V and J ends were trimmed by 1 base and 4 bases, with 16 bases remaining between them. The record originates from a study of T cells in localized non-small cell lung cancer. Clones were read by immunoSEQ multiplex PCR, and TCRdb kept only the in-frame ones, dropping some. The sample yields 55,000 to 80,000 clones, 70% to 90% seen once. General study findings and limits: Longer overall survival associated with higher blood T cell density; shorter survival with higher adjacent-lung clonality. Among the top 100 tumor clones, a median 57 appeared in adjacent lung. The greatest T cell clonality was found in uninvolved adjacent lung (higher than in tumor).

The sequences come from peripheral blood, collected before any cancer treatment. This TCR was recovered from a female donor at least 60 years old with stage I lung adenocarcinoma. The chain combines TRBV30 with TRBJ1-1; D uncertain. The CDR3 coding sequence is TGTGCCTGGAGTGATATCGGGGTCGGGCCCACTGAAGCTTTCTTT. This codes for CAWSDIGVGPTEAFF.